Listed below are T cell receptor beta chains from one sample, sequenced in a study of T cell responses to AZD1222 COVID-19 vaccine. Data came from immunoSEQ multiplex PCR; TCRdb stores just in-frame clones and leaves some out. The table lists around 30,000 clones, roughly 92% of them singletons. This specimen consisted of peripheral blood, obtained on day 0 of AZD1222 vaccination. These receptor sequences come from an adult in good health. The CDR3 runs from the conserved cysteine through the conserved F or W. Fields, in order: CDR3 length, clone size, V gene, J gene, D gene, CDR3 protein. The D gene is left open where the match is weak. Only some rows state a clone size, as once, few, many or a class for expanded clones.

length: 13
size: NA
V: TRBV27
J: TRBJ2-7
D: TRBD2
CDR3: CASGGLAAGEQYF

length: 14
size: NA
V: TRBV4-1
J: TRBJ1-5
D: NA
CDR3: CASSQDLVAQPQHF

length: 15
size: NA
V: TRBV5-4
J: TRBJ2-1
D: TRBD2
CDR3: CASSPGTTYNSEQFF

length: 13
size: NA
V: TRBV3-1/TRBV3-2
J: TRBJ1-2
D: NA
CDR3: CASSVGLNYGYTF

length: 14
size: NA
V: TRBV19
J: TRBJ2-6
D: TRBD1
CDR3: CASGQGEGANVLTF

length: 13
size: NA
V: TRBV27
J: TRBJ2-7
D: NA
CDR3: CASSKPGSYEQYF

length: 16
size: NA
V: TRBV5-1
J: TRBJ2-3
D: TRBD2
CDR3: CASSTLTSGSTDTQYF

length: 16
size: few
V: TRBV24-1
J: TRBJ2-3
D: TRBD2
CDR3: CATSDYGTSGTDTQYF

length: 14
size: NA
V: TRBV16
J: TRBJ2-7
D: NA
CDR3: CASSQIGPTYEQYF

length: 14
size: NA
V: TRBV11-2
J: TRBJ2-7
D: NA
CDR3: CASSLGPSRYEQYF

length: 12
size: NA
V: TRBV29-1
J: TRBJ2-7
D: TRBD1
CDR3: CSVRQGAREQYF

length: 14
size: NA
V: TRBV5-1
J: TRBJ2-2
D: NA
CDR3: CASSLVGSTGELFF

length: 12
size: NA
V: TRBV25-1
J: TRBJ2-1
D: NA
CDR3: CARPNGSDEQFF

length: 16
size: NA
V: TRBV6-5
J: TRBJ1-2
D: TRBD1
CDR3: CASSYDGTGGFYGYTF

length: 13
size: NA
V: TRBV2
J: TRBJ2-1
D: TRBD1
CDR3: CASGSQGKAEQFF

length: 16
size: NA
V: TRBV10-3
J: TRBJ1-6
D: NA
CDR3: CAAKGGASSYNSPLHF

length: 17
size: NA
V: TRBV7-8
J: TRBJ2-7
D: NA
CDR3: CASTGGGAGEHIYEQYF

length: 18
size: few
V: TRBV19
J: TRBJ2-1
D: NA
CDR3: CASSKGGPASGSYNEQFF

length: 17
size: NA
V: TRBV18
J: TRBJ2-1
D: NA
CDR3: CASSPSEGPPGGYEQFF

length: 14
size: NA
V: TRBV2
J: TRBJ2-5
D: NA
CDR3: CASSDSLREETQYF

length: 12
size: NA
V: TRBV10-2
J: TRBJ2-3
D: NA
CDR3: CASSELTDTQYF

length: 15
size: NA
V: TRBV27
J: TRBJ1-2
D: NA
CDR3: CASRLTGHPNYGYTF

length: 14
size: once
V: TRBV28
J: TRBJ1-1
D: NA
CDR3: CASSVRRGDTEAFF

length: 14
size: NA
V: TRBV27
J: TRBJ1-4
D: TRBD1
CDR3: CASGETGDNEKLFF

length: 15
size: NA
V: TRBV19
J: TRBJ2-7
D: TRBD1
CDR3: CASSAAGQASYEQYF

length: 19
size: few
V: TRBV29-1
J: TRBJ1-5
D: TRBD1
CDR3: CSVLLPSGQGARSNQPQHF

length: 10
size: NA
V: TRBV20-1
J: TRBJ1-1
D: NA
CDR3: CSAVSTEAFF

length: 15
size: NA
V: TRBV5-4
J: TRBJ1-2
D: NA
CDR3: CASSLGGLLNYGYTF

length: 13
size: NA
V: TRBV6-1
J: TRBJ2-7
D: NA
CDR3: CASREGHDYEQYF

length: 15
size: few
V: TRBV10-1
J: TRBJ1-1
D: NA
CDR3: CASSDGGRENTEAFF

length: 18
size: NA
V: TRBV24-1
J: TRBJ2-1
D: NA
CDR3: CATSDSDAANYSYNEQFF

length: 15
size: NA
V: TRBV19
J: TRBJ2-1
D: NA
CDR3: CASRRSSSSYNEQFF

length: 14
size: NA
V: TRBV19
J: TRBJ1-2
D: NA
CDR3: CASSIDLGSYGYTF

length: 10
size: NA
V: TRBV30
J: TRBJ1-2
D: NA
CDR3: CAWSVGGYTF

length: 15
size: once
V: TRBV7-8
J: TRBJ1-1
D: TRBD1
CDR3: CASSLVSAGGTEAFF

length: 11
size: NA
V: TRBV7-2
J: TRBJ2-7
D: NA
CDR3: CASSSYYEQYF

length: 14
size: NA
V: TRBV5-1
J: TRBJ1-1
D: NA
CDR3: CASTGAGVNTEAFF

length: 15
size: NA
V: TRBV4-2
J: TRBJ1-2
D: NA
CDR3: CASSQDGRARYGYTF

length: 18
size: NA
V: TRBV5-4
J: TRBJ1-1
D: NA
CDR3: CASSLLLIGRLMNTEAFF

length: 18
size: NA
V: TRBV10-3
J: TRBJ1-6
D: NA
CDR3: CAISEYARSSSYNSPLHF

length: 14
size: NA
V: TRBV6-5
J: TRBJ2-1
D: TRBD2
CDR3: CASSYVGGLGEQFF

length: 14
size: NA
V: TRBV6-5
J: TRBJ2-7
D: TRBD1
CDR3: CASSGWDRAYEQYF

length: 15
size: NA
V: TRBV25-1
J: TRBJ2-1
D: NA
CDR3: CASSEFGGPGEEQFF

length: 12
size: NA
V: TRBV6-5
J: TRBJ2-7
D: NA
CDR3: CASSPRSYEQYF